This T cell receptor (beta chain) came from a study of CD8+CD57+ T cells in acquired aplastic anemia. Background on the study: CD4+ and CD8+ cells, once sorted, gave DNA averaging about 3 ug.

The template used for profiling TCR beta VDJ and CDR3 was genomic DNA. TCRdb ran MiXCR on the reads and lists one entry per CDR3 protein. The sample includes 400,000 to 450,000 distinct CDR3 sequences, approximately 70% of them seen just once. Whole-study findings and limits: Common to patients and controls were roughly 30 CD8+ CDR3 sequences. For CD8+ Simpson's diversity, patients and controls showed no significant difference.

The CDR3 is 14 amino acids. V shed 7 bases, J shed 3 bases, and the junction held 8 bases outside the gene matches. Germline-derived CDR1 and CDR2 are PRHDT and FYEKMQ (reference sequence). As concerns this clonotype: The antigen is unknown.

The chain carries TRBV13 and TRBJ2-7; TRBD2 aligns across 8 bases. The receptor was derived from a human donor in good health, serving as a control. The sequenced sample was sorted CD4+, CD8+, or CD8+CD57+ T cells (not recorded which) from PBMCs. The CDR3 coding sequence is TGTGCCAGCAACTCCTCGGGACTAGTCTACGAGCAGTACTTC. Its translation: CASNSSGLVYEQYF.